The 26 T cell receptor beta chains below were found in one sample sequenced in a study of pediatric ulcerative colitis. Generated by immunoSEQ multiplex PCR, the TCRdb table keeps only in-frame clones and is missing some. In the table there are under 50,000 clones, around 78% of which are singletons. During colonoscopy, one to two rectal pinch biopsies were collected. Sequenced material: gut tissue. The receptor source for this set is a girl under 18 with moderate ulcerative colitis.

This chain connects TRBV5-1 to TRBJ1-4; D not certain. The CDR3 sequence is 17 residues long. Germline assignment: CDR1 SGHRS and CDR2 YFSETQ. Trimming cost V 4 bases and J 3 bases, with 19 bases left between them. The CDR3 DNA follows: TGCGCCAGCAGCATGAACCCTCATAGAACAGCTAATGAAAAACTGTTTTTT. This gives the protein CASSMNPHRTANEKLFF. Using reference TRBV5-1 and TRBJ1-4 for the parts outside the CDR3, the full variable domain is KAGVTQTPRYLIKTRGQQVTLSCSPISGHRSVSWYQQTPGQGLQFLFEYFSETQRNKGNFPGRFSGRQFSNSRSEMNVSTLELGDSALYLCASSMNPHRTANEKLFFGSGTQLSVL.

Points on this clone: This same CDR3 is encoded by further DNA sequences in the sample. The chain couples TRBV6-1 to TRBJ2-2, with TRBD2 matching 8 bases. Germline assignment: CDR1 MNHNS and CDR2 SASEGT. Trimming at V came to 7 bases and at J to 0 bases, leaving 1 base not matched to a gene. The CDR3 totals 14 residues. The CDR3 DNA follows: TGTGCCAGCAAGGGACTAGCGAACACCGGGGAGCTGTTTTTT. Amino acids: CASKGLANTGELFF.

The genes are TRBV6-1 and TRBJ2-1; 14 nucleotides align to TRBD2. The V segment lost 1 base and the J segment 9 bases; nucleotides outside the gene matches: 11. CDR1 and CDR2 (germline): MNHNS, SASEGT. CDR3 size: 18 residues. The CDR3: CASSEGPPGTSGSGEQFF. CDR3 sequence (DNA): TGTGCCAGCAGTGAAGGCCCCCCCGGGACTAGCGGGAGTGGTGAGCAGTTCTTC.

The chain has TRBV6-1 and TRBJ2-7; 10 nucleotides align to TRBD2. Germline-derived CDR1 and CDR2 are MNHNS and SASEGT. The CDR3 loop spans 15 amino acids. The V and J ends lost 7 bases and 3 bases, in that order; junction bases with no gene match: 9. The CDR3 here is CASNQLAGKDYEQYF. Here the CDR3 DNA reads TGTGCCAGCAATCAACTAGCGGGAAAGGACTACGAGCAGTACTTC.

The chain joins TRBV30 to TRBJ1-1; maybe TRBD1 (6 bases). Trimming cost V 5 bases and J 6 bases, with 16 bases left between them. The CDR3 covers 13 residues. Germline values: CDR1 GTSNPN, CDR2 SVGIG (reference sequence). CDR3 DNA: TGTGCCTGGGGGGGGCTACCCTTCCCTGAAGCTTTCTTT. Translating it yields CAWGGLPFPEAFF. Full variable domain (missing parts from reference TRBV30 and TRBJ1-1): SQTIHQWPATLVQPVGSPLSLECTVEGTSNPNLYWYRQAAGRGLQLLFYSVGIGQISSEVPQNLSASRPQDRQFILSSKKLLLSDSGFYLCAWGGLPFPEAFFGQGTRLTVV.

The rearrangement uses TRBV6-1 and TRBJ2-7; D may be TRBD1 (5 bases). CDR1 and CDR2 from the germline V gene are MNHNS and SASEGT. CDR3 length: 15 amino acids. The germline V and J ends were trimmed by 1 base and 3 bases, with 13 bases remaining between them. CDR3 DNA: TGTGCCAGCAGTGAAGGACCCCAGGGTATCTACGAGCAGTACTTC. It is translated as CASSEGPQGIYEQYF.

This chain joins TRBV5-1 and TRBJ2-3; D perhaps matches TRBD2 (5 bases). The germline V gene has CDR1 SGHRS and CDR2 YFSETQ. Trimming shortened V by 0 bases and J by 6 bases, and 17 bases separated the two germline ends. This CDR3 has 16 residues. The CDR3 reads CASSLEGGLSLDTQYF. DNA of the CDR3: TGCGCCAGCAGCTTGGAAGGCGGGCTGTCCTTGGATACGCAGTATTTT.

This clone showed up just once. CDR3 amino acids: CASSVGTGQPQHF. Written as DNA, the CDR3 is TGTGCCAGCAGCGTAGGGACGGGGCAGCCCCAGCATTTT. The V and J genes are TRBV9 and TRBJ1-5; D gene ambiguous. Germline V lookup: CDR1 SGDLS, CDR2 YYNGEE. The CDR3 has 13 residues. V dropped 0 bases and J dropped 7 bases, with 8 bases sitting between them. Based on the CDR3 plus reference TRBV9 and TRBJ1-5, the full variable domain is DSGVTQTPKHLITATGQRVTLRCSPRSGDLSVYWYQQSLDQGLQFLIQYYNGEERAKGNILERFSAQQFPDLHSELNLSSLELGDSALYFCASSVGTGQPQHFGDGTRLSIL.

The table lists this clone with a few counts. V and J are TRBV7-3 and TRBJ2-1; TRBD2 aligns across 10 bases. CDR1 SGHTA and CDR2 FQGTGA come from the germline V gene. The CDR3 has 15 amino acids. V was pared by 6 bases and J by 9 bases, with 11 bases of the junction left unmatched. CDR3 sequence (DNA): TGTGCCAGCAGTGCCGGGACTAGCGATCGCTCTGAGCAGTTCTTC. Translation gives CASSAGTSDRSEQFF.

V and J are TRBV19 and TRBJ2-5, with 11 positions matching TRBD2. Germline V gene data show CDR1 as LNHDA and CDR2 as SQIVND (reference sequence). The CDR3 has 15 residues. V trimming: 4 bases; J trimming: 2 bases; junction bases outside the gene matches: 3. The CDR3 nucleotides read TGTGCCAGTAGTACGCTAGCGGGGGGTCAAGAGACCCAGTACTTC. This encodes CASSTLAGGQETQYF.

The V gene is TRBV29-1, the J gene TRBJ2-3, with D maybe TRBD1 (6 bases). CDR1 SQVTM and CDR2 ANQGSEA come from the germline V gene. CDR3 length: 14 amino acids. Trimming cost V 7 bases and J 4 bases, with 18 bases left between them. CDR3 DNA: TGCAGCGCACAATCAGGGGTGAGCGCAGATACGCAGTATTTT. Translating gives CSAQSGVSADTQYF.

The J gene is TRBJ1-5, the V gene TRBV7-2; no definite D call. CDR3 size: 13 residues. The germline gives CDR1 SGHTA, CDR2 FQGNSA. Trimming took 3 bases from V and 4 from J, leaving 7 bases between them. The CDR3 nucleotides read TGTGCCAGCAGCTTTTGGGGAAATCAGCCCCAGCATTTT. This gives the protein CASSFWGNQPQHF.

The gene calls are TRBV7-9 and TRBJ2-7; D unresolved. This CDR3 is built from 11 residues. V was trimmed by 5 bases and J by 7 bases, leaving 9 bases between them. CDR1 and CDR2 from the germline V gene are SEHNR and FQNEAQ (reference sequence). The CDR3 DNA reads as TGTGCCAGCAGCCAAAAAGCGGAGCAGTACTTC. Amino acids: CASSQKAEQYF.

The chain employs TRBV6-1 and TRBJ2-5, with D possibly being TRBD1 or TRBD2 (7 bases each). Trimming stripped 6 bases from V and 7 bases from J, with 21 bases between. From germline, CDR1 is MNHNS and CDR2 SASEGT. There are 15 residues in the CDR3. The CDR3 sequence: CASSDQGGGLGTQYF. In nucleotides, the CDR3 is TGTGCCAGCAGCGATCAGGGAGGGGGCCTGGGGACCCAGTACTTC.

CDR3 DNA sequence: TGTGCCAGCAGTTACTCAGGGACACCTAGCACAGATACGCAGTATTTT. Amino acids: CASSYSGTPSTDTQYF. The chain links TRBV6-6 to TRBJ2-3; D possibly corresponds to TRBD1 (6 bases). Germline V gives CDR1 MNHNY, CDR2 SVGAGI (reference sequence). Trimming removed 0 bases at V and 0 bases at J, with 10 bases between. The CDR3 runs 16 residues.

This clone was seen once. The chain is built from TRBV25-1 and TRBJ2-5, with TRBD1 identical over 10 bases. This CDR3 is built from 15 residues. J was trimmed by 1 base and V by 8 bases; bases with no gene match: 7. Germline assignment: CDR1 MGHDK and CDR2 SYGVNS. The CDR3: CASSRDRGSQETQYF. Written as DNA, the CDR3 is TGTGCCAGCTCCCGGGACAGGGGATCCCAAGAGACCCAGTACTTC. The full variable domain, rest sourced from reference TRBV25-1 and TRBJ2-5, is EADIYQTPRYLVIGTGKKITLECSQTMGHDKMYWYQQDPGMELHLIHYSYGVNSTEKGDLSSESTVSRIRTEHFPLTLESARPSHTSQYLCASSRDRGSQETQYFGPGTRLLVL.

The chain couples TRBV28 to TRBJ2-1; D not certain. Germline V gene lookup returns CDR1 MDHEN and CDR2 SYDVKM. The CDR3 sequence is 12 residues long. The ends were cut back, 8 bases at V and 5 bases at J, with 10 bases in the middle. CDR3 coding DNA: TGTGCCAGCTCACGACTTAACAATGAGCAGTTCTTC. This translates into CASSRLNNEQFF.

The CDR3 reads CASSESIRGGYTF. In DNA, the CDR3 is TGCGCCAGCAGTGAGTCAATCCGAGGAGGCTACACCTTC. The chain employs TRBV10-2 and TRBJ1-2; D is ambiguous. Trimming pared 0 bases from V and 8 bases from J, leaving 10 bases between. Per the germline V gene, CDR1 is WSHSY and CDR2 is SAAADI. The CDR3 is 13 residues long.

The chain carries TRBV11-2 and TRBJ1-3, with 8 bases fitting TRBD1. V was clipped by 5 bases and J by 8 bases; unmatched bases: 17. Germline loops: CDR1 SGHAT, CDR2 FQNNGV. CDR3 size: 17 residues. The CDR3 protein is CASSLRQGNAWADTIYF. The CDR3 DNA follows: TGTGCCAGCAGCCTAAGACAGGGGAATGCGTGGGCAGACACCATATATTTT.

This chain joins TRBV28 and TRBJ2-1; 8 nucleotides align to TRBD2. The V gene end was trimmed by 6 bases and the J gene end by 3 bases; junction bases not matched to a gene: 7. The CDR3 runs 15 residues. Germline assignment: CDR1 MDHEN and CDR2 SYDVKM. The CDR3 DNA is TGTGCCAGCAGCATAGCGGGGACATTCTACAATGAGCAGTTCTTC. Translating it yields CASSIAGTFYNEQFF.

This sequence joins TRBV5-6 and TRBJ2-5; 16 nucleotides agree with TRBD2. Looked up from germline, CDR1 is SGHDT and CDR2 is YYEEEE. V gave up 2 bases and J gave up 5 bases; unmatched junction bases: 6. This CDR3 is built from 17 residues. The CDR3 nucleotides are TGTGCCAGCAGCTTCCGGGGACTAGCGGGGGGGCAGGAGACCCAGTACTTC. It codes for CASSFRGLAGGQETQYF.

J is TRBJ2-7 and V is TRBV4-1, with 9 bases that match TRBD1. The CDR3 is 16 residues long. After removal of 4 bases from V and 0 bases from J, the junction contained 7 bases not matched to a gene. Germline V gene sequence: CDR1 MGHRA, CDR2 YSYEKL. The DNA of the CDR3 is TGCGCCAGCAGCCCCGACCCGGACAGGGGCTCCTACGAGCAGTACTTC. Translating gives CASSPDPDRGSYEQYF.

This chain joins TRBV13 and TRBJ2-7; possibly TRBD1 for D (5 bases). This CDR3 comprises 13 residues. V was pared by 6 bases and J by 3 bases, with 12 bases between. CDR1 and CDR2 (germline): PRHDT, FYEKMQ (reference sequence). CDR3 sequence: CASSPTQGYEQYF. The DNA of the CDR3 is TGTGCCAGCAGTCCGACCCAGGGCTACGAGCAGTACTTC.

The CDR3 spells CASKRAPLYNEQFF. DNA of the CDR3: TGTGCCAGTAAGCGGGCACCCCTTTACAATGAGCAGTTCTTC. The chain recombines TRBV5-5 with TRBJ2-1; TRBD2 is a possible D gene (6 bases). The CDR3 totals 14 residues. Germline-derived CDR1 and CDR2 are SGHKS and YYEKEE (reference sequence). V lost 8 bases to trimming and J lost 4 bases, with 16 bases between them.

The chain joins TRBV6-5 to TRBJ1-1, with TRBD1 identical over 7 bases. Germline trimming cut 6 bases from V and 6 bases from J; bases unmatched to any gene: 10. This CDR3 has 14 amino acids. Germline V CDR1 and CDR2: MNHEY, SVGAGI. As DNA, the CDR3 is TGTGCCAGCAGAAGCCTCACAGGGGAATCTGAAGCTTTCTTT. Protein sequence: CASRSLTGESEAFF.

This chain connects TRBV19 to TRBJ1-1; D remains ambiguous. This CDR3 is 14 amino acids long. Germline assignment: CDR1 LNHDA and CDR2 SQIVND (reference sequence). V lost 0 bases to trimming and J lost 5 bases, with 10 bases between them. The CDR3 region is CASSIEPVSTEAFF. The CDR3, as DNA: TGTGCCAGTAGTATAGAGCCAGTAAGTACTGAAGCTTTCTTT.